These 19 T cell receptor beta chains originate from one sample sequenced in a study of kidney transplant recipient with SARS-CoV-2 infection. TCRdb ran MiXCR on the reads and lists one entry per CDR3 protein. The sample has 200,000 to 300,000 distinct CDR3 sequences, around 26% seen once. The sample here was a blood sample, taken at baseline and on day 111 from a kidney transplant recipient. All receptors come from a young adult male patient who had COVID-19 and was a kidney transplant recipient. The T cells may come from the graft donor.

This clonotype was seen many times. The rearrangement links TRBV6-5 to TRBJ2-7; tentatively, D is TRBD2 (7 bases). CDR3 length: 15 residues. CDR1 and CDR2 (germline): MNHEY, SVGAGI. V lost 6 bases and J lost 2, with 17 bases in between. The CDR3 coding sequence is TGTGCCAGCAGCAGGGGAGGGCCCGGCGCCTACGAGCAGTACTTC. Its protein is CASSRGGPGAYEQYF.

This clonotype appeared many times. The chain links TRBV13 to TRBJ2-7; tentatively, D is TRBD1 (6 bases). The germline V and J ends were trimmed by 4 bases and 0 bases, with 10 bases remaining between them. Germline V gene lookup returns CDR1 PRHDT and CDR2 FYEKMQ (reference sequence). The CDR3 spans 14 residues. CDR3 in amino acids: CASSSRDTSYEQYF. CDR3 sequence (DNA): TGTGCCAGCAGCTCTCGGGACACCTCCTACGAGCAGTACTTC. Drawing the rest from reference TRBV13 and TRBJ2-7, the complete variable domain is AAGVIQSPRHLIKEKRETATLKCYPIPRHDTVYWYQQGPGQDPQFLISFYEKMQSDKGSIPDRFSAQQFSDYHSELNMSSLELGDSALYFCASSSRDTSYEQYFGPGTRLTVT.

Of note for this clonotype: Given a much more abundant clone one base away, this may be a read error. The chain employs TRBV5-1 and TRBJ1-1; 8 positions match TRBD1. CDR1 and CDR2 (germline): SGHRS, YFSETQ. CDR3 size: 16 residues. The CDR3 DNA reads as TGCACCAGCAGCTTAGCCAGACAGGGGTTCAGCACTGAAGCTTTCTTT. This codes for CTSSLARQGFSTEAFF.

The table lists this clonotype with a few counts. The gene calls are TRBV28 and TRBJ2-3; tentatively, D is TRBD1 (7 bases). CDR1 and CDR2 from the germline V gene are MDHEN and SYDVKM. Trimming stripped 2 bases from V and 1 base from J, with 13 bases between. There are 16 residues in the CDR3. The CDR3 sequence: CASSLPQGEGTDTQYF. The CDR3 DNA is TGTGCCAGCAGTTTACCTCAGGGGGAGGGCACAGATACGCAGTATTTT.

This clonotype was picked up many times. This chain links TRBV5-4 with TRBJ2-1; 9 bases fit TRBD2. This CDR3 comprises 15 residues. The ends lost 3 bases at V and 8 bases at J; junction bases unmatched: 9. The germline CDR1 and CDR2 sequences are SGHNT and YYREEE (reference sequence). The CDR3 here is CASSSSPGTSYEQFF. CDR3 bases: TGTGCCAGCAGCTCCAGTCCCGGGACTAGCTATGAGCAGTTCTTC.

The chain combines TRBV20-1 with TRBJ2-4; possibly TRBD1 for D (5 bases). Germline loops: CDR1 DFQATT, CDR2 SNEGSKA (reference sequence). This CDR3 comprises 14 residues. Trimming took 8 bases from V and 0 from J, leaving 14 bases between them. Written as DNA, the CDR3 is TGCAGTACTGGAACCCAGGGAGCCAAAAACATTCAGTACTTC. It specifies CSTGTQGAKNIQYF.

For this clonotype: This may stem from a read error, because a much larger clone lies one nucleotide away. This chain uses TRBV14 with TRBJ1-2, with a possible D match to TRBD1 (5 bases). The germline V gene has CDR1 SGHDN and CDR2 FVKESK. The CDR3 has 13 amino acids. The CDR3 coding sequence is TGTGCCAGCAGCCAACGTGGGGGGTTCGGCTACGCCTTC. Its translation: CASSQRGGFGYAF.

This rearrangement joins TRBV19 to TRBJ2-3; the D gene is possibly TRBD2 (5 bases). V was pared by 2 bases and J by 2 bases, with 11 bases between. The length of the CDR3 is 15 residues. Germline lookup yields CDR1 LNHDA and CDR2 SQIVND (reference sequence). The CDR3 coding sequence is TGTGCCAGTAGTATATATCTAGCTACCACAGATACGCAGTATTTT. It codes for CASSIYLATTDTQYF.

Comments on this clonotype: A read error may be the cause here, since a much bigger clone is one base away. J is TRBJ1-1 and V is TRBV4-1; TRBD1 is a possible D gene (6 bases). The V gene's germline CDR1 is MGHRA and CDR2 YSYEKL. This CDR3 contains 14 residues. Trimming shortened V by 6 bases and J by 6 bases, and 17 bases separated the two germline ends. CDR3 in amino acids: CASRFLAGEAEAFF. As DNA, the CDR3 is TGCGCCAGCAGATTCTTAGCAGGGGAGGCTGAAGCTTTCTTT.

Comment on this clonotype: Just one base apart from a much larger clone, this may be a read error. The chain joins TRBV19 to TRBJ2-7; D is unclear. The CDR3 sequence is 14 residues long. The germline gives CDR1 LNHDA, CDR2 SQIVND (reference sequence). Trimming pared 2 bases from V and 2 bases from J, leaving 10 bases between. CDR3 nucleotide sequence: TGTGCCAGTAGTATATCGGTCAACCCCTACGAGCAGTACTTC. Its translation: CASSISVNPYEQYF.

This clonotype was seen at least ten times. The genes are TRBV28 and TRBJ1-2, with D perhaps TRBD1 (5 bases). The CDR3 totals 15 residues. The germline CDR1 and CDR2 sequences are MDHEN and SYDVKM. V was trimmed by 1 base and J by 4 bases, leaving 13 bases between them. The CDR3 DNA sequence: TGTGCCAGCAGTTTATTTTCCGGGGACCCCTATGGCTACACCTTC. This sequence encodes CASSLFSGDPYGYTF.

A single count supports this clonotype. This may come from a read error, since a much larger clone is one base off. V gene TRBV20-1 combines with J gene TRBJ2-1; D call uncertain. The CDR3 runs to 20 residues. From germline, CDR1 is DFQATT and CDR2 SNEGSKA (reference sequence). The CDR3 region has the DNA TGCAATGCTGAACAAAGAAGGCGCGCAGAACAAAGGAGCTCCTACAATGAGCAGTTCTTC. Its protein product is CNAEQRRRAEQRSSYNEQFF.

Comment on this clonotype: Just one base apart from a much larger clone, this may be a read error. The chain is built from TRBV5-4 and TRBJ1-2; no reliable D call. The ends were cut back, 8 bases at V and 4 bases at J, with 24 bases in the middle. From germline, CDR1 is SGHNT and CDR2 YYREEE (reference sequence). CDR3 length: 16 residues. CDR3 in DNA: TGTGCCAGACTAGGTGACGTACCAGGAAAGACCTATGGCTACACCTTC. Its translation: CARLGDVPGKTYGYTF.

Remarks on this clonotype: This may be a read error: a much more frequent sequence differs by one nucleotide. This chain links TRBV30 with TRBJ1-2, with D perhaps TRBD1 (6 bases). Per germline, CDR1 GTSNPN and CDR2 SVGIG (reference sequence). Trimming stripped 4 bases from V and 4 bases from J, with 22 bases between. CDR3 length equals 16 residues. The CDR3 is CAWIDRRYRKAYGYTF. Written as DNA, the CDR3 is TGTGCCTGGATAGACAGGCGTTATAGAAAGGCCTATGGCTACACCTTC.

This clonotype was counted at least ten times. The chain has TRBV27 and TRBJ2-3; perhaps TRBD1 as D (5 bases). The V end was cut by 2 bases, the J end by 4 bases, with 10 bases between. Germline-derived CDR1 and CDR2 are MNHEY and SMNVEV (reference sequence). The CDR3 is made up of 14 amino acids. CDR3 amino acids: CASSLSQGPDTQYF. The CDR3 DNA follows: TGTGCCAGCAGTTTAAGCCAGGGCCCAGATACGCAGTATTTT.

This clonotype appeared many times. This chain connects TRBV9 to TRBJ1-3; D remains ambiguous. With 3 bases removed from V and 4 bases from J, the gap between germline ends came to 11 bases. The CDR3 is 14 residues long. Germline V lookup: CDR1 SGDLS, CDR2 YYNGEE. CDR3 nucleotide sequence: TGTGCCAGCAGCGGACGGATCACCGGAAACACCATATATTTT. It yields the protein CASSGRITGNTIYF.

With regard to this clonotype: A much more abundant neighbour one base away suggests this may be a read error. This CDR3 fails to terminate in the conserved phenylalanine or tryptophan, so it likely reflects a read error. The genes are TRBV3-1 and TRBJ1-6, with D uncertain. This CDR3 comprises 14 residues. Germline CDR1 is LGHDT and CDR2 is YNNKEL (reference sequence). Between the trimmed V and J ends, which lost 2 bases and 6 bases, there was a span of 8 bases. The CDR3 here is CASSQFQLNSPLHL. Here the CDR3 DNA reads TGTGCCAGCAGCCAATTTCAGCTTAATTCACCCCTCCACCTT.

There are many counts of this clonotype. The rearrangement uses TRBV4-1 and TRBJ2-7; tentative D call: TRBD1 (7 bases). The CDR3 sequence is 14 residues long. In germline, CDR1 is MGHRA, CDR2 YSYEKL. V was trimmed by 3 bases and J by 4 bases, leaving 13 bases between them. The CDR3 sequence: CASSHGRGAYEQYF. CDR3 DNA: TGCGCCAGCAGCCATGGCAGGGGGGCTTACGAGCAGTACTTC.

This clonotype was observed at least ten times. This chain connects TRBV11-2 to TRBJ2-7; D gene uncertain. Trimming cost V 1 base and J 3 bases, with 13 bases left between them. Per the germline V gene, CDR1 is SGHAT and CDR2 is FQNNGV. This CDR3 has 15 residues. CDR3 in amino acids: CASSLALDPGYEQYF. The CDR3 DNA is TGTGCCAGCAGCTTAGCTCTCGACCCGGGCTACGAGCAGTACTTC.